The clone carrying this T cell receptor beta chain has a single count. This entry is derived from a study of blood T cell repertoires in COVID-19. As for the study in general: From the United States, Italy and Spain came samples of acute and convalescent COVID-19. T cells, B-cell-depleted T cells, or PBMCs provided the cDNA or gDNA that served as material.

The CDR3 length is 15 residues. Unmatched junction bases numbered 5, after V lost 4 bases and J lost 2 bases. CDR1 and CDR2 (germline): SGHVS, FQNEAQ. In the authors' methods: Using reference gene primer amplification, nucleated cell counts were estimated. The assay was immunoSEQ multiplex PCR, and TCRdb's table has in-frame clones only and misses some. Clone size and V and J calls were adopted from that table, with D and trimming inferred from the DNA. The sample records about 300,000 clones, 85% to 90% being singletons. Sample: peripheral blood. The V and J genes are TRBV7-8 and TRBJ2-7, with TRBD2 identical over 10 bases. This receptor was identified in a man between 65 and 85 years old with acute or convalescent COVID-19. CDR3 sequence reads: CASSSTLAGAYEQYF. For the CDR3, the DNA is TGTGCCAGCAGCTCGACTCTAGCGGGAGCCTACGAGCAGTACTTC.